This entry lists 22 T cell receptor beta chains sequenced from one sample in a study of shared clonotypes between healthy human individuals. Sequencing was performed with immunoSEQ multiplex PCR; in TCRdb, only in-frame clones are kept and a portion is missing. The sample yields 1,100,000 or so clones, roughly 74% seen once. Material: memory CD4+ T cells from PBMCs. Specified subset: CD45RA-negative fraction. Receptors were obtained from a man aged 18 to 30 in good health. Some clones in this sample may be carry-over from other donors' samples.

The rearrangement uses TRBV18 and TRBJ2-1; 7 positions match TRBD2. This CDR3 has 16 residues. V lost 2 bases, J lost 6 bases, and 10 bases stayed unmatched. Germline V lookup: CDR1 KGHSH, CDR2 LQKENI. For the CDR3, the DNA is TGTGCCAGCTCACCAACAGGAGGCGGGAGTGGCAATGAGCAGTTCTTC. Amino acids: CASSPTGGGSGNEQFF.

The gene calls are TRBV7-2 and TRBJ2-5, with 7 bases aligning to TRBD1. The CDR3 is 18 residues long. Germline V gene sequence: CDR1 SGHTA, CDR2 FQGNSA. V gave up 2 bases and J gave up 5 bases; unmatched junction bases: 17. CDR3 in amino acids: CASSLPKQGLGLRETQYF. CDR3 DNA sequence: TGTGCCAGCAGCTTACCCAAACAGGGGCTGGGGTTGAGGGAGACCCAGTACTTC. The complete variable domain, with remaining parts taken from reference TRBV7-2 and TRBJ2-5, reads GAGVSQSPSNKVTEKGKDVELRCDPISGHTALYWYRQSLGQGLEFLIYFQGNSAPDKSGLPSDRFSAERTGGSVSTLTIQRTQQEDSAVYLCASSLPKQGLGLRETQYFGPGTRLLVL.

This clone has just a few counts. The rearrangement joins TRBV28 to TRBJ1-3; no firm D call. From germline, CDR1 is MDHEN and CDR2 SYDVKM. V dropped 8 bases and J dropped 5 bases, with 22 bases sitting between them. The CDR3 is made up of 16 amino acids. CDR3 bases: TGTGCCAGCGGCGGGCCGTCGGGCAGTCTGAGAAACACCATATATTTT. It yields the protein CASGGPSGSLRNTIYF.

The chain has TRBV7-2 and TRBJ2-4, with 10 bases aligning to TRBD2. The germline V gene encodes CDR1 SGHTA and CDR2 FQGNSA. V gave up 0 bases and J gave up 8 bases; unmatched junction bases: 13. This CDR3 contains 18 residues. CDR3 in DNA: TGTGCCAGCAGCTTAGCTTCAGGACTAGCGGAGGAGGGGTACATTCAGTACTTC. Residues: CASSLASGLAEEGYIQYF.

This chain uses TRBV5-1 with TRBJ1-3, with TRBD1 identical over 9 bases. The CDR3 is 16 amino acids. Losses at the gene ends were 3 bases for V and 2 bases for J; bases not matched to a gene: 6. Germline CDR1 is SGHRS and CDR2 is YFSETQ. CDR3 in DNA: TGCGCCAGCAGCTACACCGGGACAGGGCCTGGAAACACCATATATTTT. This gives the protein CASSYTGTGPGNTIYF.

This clone was detected a few times. This chain connects TRBV19 to TRBJ2-3; D is perhaps TRBD2 (5 bases). The CDR3 length is 13 residues. The ends were cut back, 6 bases at V and 3 bases at J, with 10 bases in the middle. The germline V gene encodes CDR1 LNHDA and CDR2 SQIVND (reference sequence). CDR3 sequence: CASRLAGTDTQYF. In nucleotides, the CDR3 is TGTGCCAGTAGGCTAGCCGGGACAGATACGCAGTATTTT.

In DNA, the CDR3 is TGTGCCAGCAGCTTCAGCCGGACAGGGACAAAAGGAAAACTGTTTTTT. Translated: CASSFSRTGTKGKLFF. V gene TRBV5-8 combines with J gene TRBJ1-4; TRBD1 agrees at 8 bases. After removal of 2 bases from V and 10 bases from J, the junction contained 13 bases not matched to a gene. The CDR3 loop spans 16 amino acids. Germline values: CDR1 SGHTS, CDR2 YDEGEE.

This clone was counted many times. The gene calls are TRBV7-2 and TRBJ2-3; 7 nucleotides align to TRBD2. CDR3 length: 14 residues. Germline V lookup: CDR1 SGHTA, CDR2 FQGNSA. V lost 4 bases, J lost 8 bases, and 9 bases stayed unmatched. The DNA of the CDR3 is TGTGCCAGCAGCTCTGGCCAGCCGGGAGGTACGCAGTATTTT. It translates to CASSSGQPGGTQYF.

The V and J genes are TRBV5-1 and TRBJ2-4; 9 bases agree with TRBD2. CDR1 SGHRS and CDR2 YFSETQ come from the germline V gene. V lost 4 bases, J lost 6 bases, and 20 bases stayed unmatched. CDR3 size: 19 residues. CDR3 in DNA: TGCGCCAGCAGCCCGGGGCAGCTAGCGGGACGAAGGACCCTAAACATTCAGTACTTC. Translated, it gives CASSPGQLAGRRTLNIQYF.

Comments on this clone: The same CDR3 is also encoded by other DNA sequences in this sample. The chain links TRBV29-1 to TRBJ2-7; D is unresolved. CDR1 is SQVTM, CDR2 ANQGSEA, per germline. The CDR3 has 11 residues. The V and J ends lost 6 bases and 3 bases respectively, with 9 bases between them. DNA of the CDR3: TGCAGCGTAGATTTAGGCTACGAGCAGTACTTC. It codes for CSVDLGYEQYF.

This sequence joins TRBV10-3 and TRBJ2-7; 8 positions match TRBD1. The CDR3 is made up of 14 amino acids. Trimming took 3 bases from V and 2 from J; bases not matched to a gene: 3. Germline V gene data show CDR1 as ENHRY and CDR2 as SYGVKD. The CDR3 DNA reads as TGTGCCATCAGTGACCGGGACAGGACCTACGAGCAGTACTTC. Amino acids: CAISDRDRTYEQYF.

A few counts support this clone. The chain combines TRBV2 with TRBJ1-2; D is possibly TRBD1 (5 bases). V was clipped by 6 bases and J by 7 bases, with 12 bases between them. The CDR3 is 12 residues long. CDR1 is SNHLY, CDR2 FYNNEI, per germline. Written as DNA, the CDR3 is TGTGCCAGCAGCCGGGACCGGGGTGGCTACACCTTC. It codes for CASSRDRGGYTF. Complete variable domain (other parts from reference TRBV2 and TRBJ1-2): EPEVTQTPSHQVTQMGQEVILRCVPISNHLYFYWYRQILGQKVEFLVSFYNNEISEKSEIFDDQFSVERPDGSNFTLKIRSTKLEDSAMYFCASSRDRGGYTFGSGTRLTVV.

Notes on this clone: A much more abundant neighbour one base away suggests this may be a read error. The chain recombines TRBV2 with TRBJ1-3; D is ambiguous. This CDR3 has 14 amino acids. The V end lost 6 bases, the J end lost 0 bases, and 9 bases lay between the germline ends. The germline V gene has CDR1 SNHLY and CDR2 FYNNEI. The CDR3, as DNA: TGTGCCAGCAGCTCGGGCTTCTCTGGAAACACCATATATTTT. It yields the protein CASSSGFSGNTIYF.

The genes are TRBV6-1 and TRBJ1-2; 7 bases align to TRBD1. The CDR3 length is 11 residues. Trimming at V came to 6 bases and at J to 8 bases, leaving 3 bases not matched to a gene. Germline CDR1 reads MNHNS; CDR2 reads SASEGT. The CDR3 is CASRWDRGYTF. The CDR3 DNA follows: TGTGCCAGCAGATGGGACAGAGGCTACACCTTC.

J is TRBJ2-7 and V is TRBV5-6, with 8 bases fitting TRBD2. V trimming: 5 bases; J trimming: 3 bases; junction bases outside the gene matches: 13. The germline CDR1 and CDR2 sequences are SGHDT and YYEEEE. This CDR3 has 16 residues. CDR3 sequence: CASSSPALAGVYEQYF. The DNA for the CDR3 is TGTGCCAGCAGTTCCCCCGCCCTAGCGGGCGTCTACGAGCAGTACTTC.

The rearrangement uses TRBV18 and TRBJ2-3, with D perhaps matching TRBD2 (6 bases). CDR1 is KGHSH and CDR2 is LQKENI in the germline V gene. The V and J ends lost 3 bases and 0 bases respectively, with 13 bases between them. The CDR3 spans 16 residues. The CDR3 sequence: CASSPRSGLSTDTQYF. The CDR3 DNA sequence: TGTGCCAGCTCACCCCGTAGCGGACTCAGCACAGATACGCAGTATTTT.

The genes are TRBV14 and TRBJ2-1; D is perhaps TRBD2 (5 bases). This CDR3 has 14 residues. Germline assignment: CDR1 SGHDN and CDR2 FVKESK. The germline V and J ends were trimmed by 7 bases and 10 bases, with 20 bases remaining between them. This chain's CDR3 is CASTTLGRSGEQFF. Here the CDR3 DNA reads TGTGCCAGCACCACCCTCGGACGAAGCGGCGAGCAGTTCTTC.

In DNA form, the CDR3 reads TGCGCCAGCAGCCTAGGAATGACTAGCGGTGGATTCTACGAGCAGTACTTC. This gives the protein CASSLGMTSGGFYEQYF. The genes are TRBV5-1 and TRBJ2-7, with TRBD2 identical over 9 bases. V was pared by 4 bases and J by 3 bases, with 14 bases of the junction left unmatched. CDR3 length: 17 residues. CDR1 SGHRS and CDR2 YFSETQ come from the germline V gene.

The V gene is TRBV27, the J gene TRBJ1-1; TRBD1 is a possible D gene (5 bases). V shed 2 bases and J shed 4 bases, with 20 bases lying between them. The CDR3 totals 17 residues. CDR1 is MNHEY and CDR2 is SMNVEV in the germline V gene (reference sequence). The CDR3 sequence is CASSLKRSGWGVTEAFF. The CDR3 coding sequence is TGTGCCAGCAGTTTAAAAAGGTCAGGCTGGGGGGTCACTGAAGCTTTCTTT.

The rearrangement uses TRBV19 and TRBJ1-2, with D maybe TRBD1 (5 bases). CDR1 and CDR2 from the germline V gene are LNHDA and SQIVND (reference sequence). Trimming removed 2 bases from V and 4 bases from J, with 17 bases in between. The CDR3 spans 16 residues. CDR3 DNA sequence: TGTGCCAGTAGTATAACCCGGGACGTAGATTCCTATGGCTACACCTTC. Its protein is CASSITRDVDSYGYTF.

This chain connects TRBV28 to TRBJ2-7; D remains ambiguous. The CDR3 extends over 11 amino acids. In germline, CDR1 is MDHEN, CDR2 SYDVKM. Trimming removed 8 bases at V and 5 bases at J, with 10 bases between. The CDR3 DNA sequence: TGTGCCAGCCGCAAAGTCCACGAGCAGTACTTC. This encodes CASRKVHEQYF.

V and J are TRBV5-4 and TRBJ1-3, with 7 bases fitting TRBD1. The J segment lost 2 bases and the V segment lost 4 bases, leaving 15 bases of the junction unmatched. CDR1 is SGHNT, CDR2 YYREEE, per germline (reference sequence). This CDR3 is 18 amino acids long. The CDR3 DNA is TGTGCCAGCAGCCAAGATCCGGCAGGGGGAAGAACTGGAAACACCATATATTTT. This sequence encodes CASSQDPAGGRTGNTIYF.